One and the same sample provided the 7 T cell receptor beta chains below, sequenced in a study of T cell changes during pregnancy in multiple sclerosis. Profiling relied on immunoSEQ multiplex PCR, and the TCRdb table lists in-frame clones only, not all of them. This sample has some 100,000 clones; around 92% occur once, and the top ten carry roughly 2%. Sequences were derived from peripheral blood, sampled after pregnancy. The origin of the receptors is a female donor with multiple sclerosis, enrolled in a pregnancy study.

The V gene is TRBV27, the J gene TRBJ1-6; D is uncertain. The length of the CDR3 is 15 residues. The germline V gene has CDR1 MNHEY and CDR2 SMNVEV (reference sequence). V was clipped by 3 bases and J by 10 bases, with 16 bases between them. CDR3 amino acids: CASSFLPGSLSPLHF. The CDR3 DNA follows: TGTGCCAGCAGTTTTCTCCCCGGGAGTCTGTCACCCCTCCACTTT.

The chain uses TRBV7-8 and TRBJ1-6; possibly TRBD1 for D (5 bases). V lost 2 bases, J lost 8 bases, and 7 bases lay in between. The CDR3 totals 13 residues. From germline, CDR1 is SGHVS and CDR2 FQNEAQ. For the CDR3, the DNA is TGTGCCAGCAGCTTACCGGGGGATTCACCCCTCCACTTT. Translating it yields CASSLPGDSPLHF.

CDR3 residues: CASSSLSSGTGGREGGYTF. In DNA, the CDR3 is TGTGCCAGCAGCTCCTTGAGCTCCGGGACAGGGGGCAGAGAGGGTGGCTACACCTTC. The V and J genes are TRBV11-3 and TRBJ1-2; 12 nucleotides line up with TRBD1. Trimming at V came to 4 bases and at J to 7 bases, leaving 19 bases not matched to a gene. CDR1 is SGHNT and CDR2 is YENEEA in the germline V gene. The CDR3 length is 19 residues.

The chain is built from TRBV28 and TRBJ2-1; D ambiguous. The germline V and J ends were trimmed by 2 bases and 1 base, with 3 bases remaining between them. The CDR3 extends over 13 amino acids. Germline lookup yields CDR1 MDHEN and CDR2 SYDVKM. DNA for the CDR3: TGTGCCAGCAGTTTACAGTCCTACAATGAGCAGTTCTTC. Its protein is CASSLQSYNEQFF.

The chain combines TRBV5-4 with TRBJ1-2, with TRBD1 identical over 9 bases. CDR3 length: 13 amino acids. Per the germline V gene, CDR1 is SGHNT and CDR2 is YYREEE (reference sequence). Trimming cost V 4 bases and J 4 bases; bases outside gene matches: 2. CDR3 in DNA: TGTGCCAGCAGCGGGGACAGGGCCTATGGCTACACCTTC. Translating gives CASSGDRAYGYTF.

CDR3 DNA sequence: TGCAGCGTTCTGGGAGTAGGAGAGACCCAGTACTTC. Amino acids: CSVLGVGETQYF. The chain employs TRBV29-1 and TRBJ2-5; D perhaps matches TRBD2 (5 bases). Trimming took off 5 bases at V and 4 bases at J, with 11 bases between the two ends. Germline V gene lookup returns CDR1 SQVTM and CDR2 ANQGSEA. The length of the CDR3 is 12 residues.

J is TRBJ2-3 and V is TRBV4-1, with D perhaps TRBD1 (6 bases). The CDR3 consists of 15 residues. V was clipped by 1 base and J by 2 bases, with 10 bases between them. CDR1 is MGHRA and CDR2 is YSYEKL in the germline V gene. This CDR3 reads CASSQGDTSTDTQYF. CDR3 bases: TGCGCCAGCAGCCAAGGGGACACCTCCACAGATACGCAGTATTTT.